Presented here are 27 T cell receptor beta chains from one specimen sequenced in a study of CXCR4 blockade with PD-1 therapy in pancreatic cancer. Clones were sequenced by immunoSEQ multiplex PCR, and TCRdb holds only the in-frame ones, with some missing. The sample has roughly 2,600 clones, about half seen once; the top ten hold roughly 5.2%. Source material: tumor tissue. The receptor source for this set is a human donor with pancreatic ductal adenocarcinoma.

This chain links TRBV9 with TRBJ1-5; tentatively, D is TRBD1 (5 bases). CDR3 length equals 15 residues. V shed 4 bases and J shed 0 bases, with 11 bases lying between them. Germline CDR1 is SGDLS and CDR2 is YYNGEE. The CDR3 nucleotides are TGTGCCAGCAGCTCCATCAGGGATAGCAATCAGCCCCAGCATTTT. It yields the protein CASSSIRDSNQPQHF.

This chain connects TRBV18 to TRBJ2-5; 9 nucleotides line up with TRBD2. J was trimmed by 5 bases and V by 5 bases; bases with no gene match: 0. Germline V gives CDR1 KGHSH, CDR2 LQKENI. This CDR3 has 12 residues. The CDR3 nucleotides read TGTGCCAGCTCAACTAGCGGGGAGACCCAGTACTTC. Amino acid sequence: CASSTSGETQYF.

This clone was seen more than once but under ten times. V gene TRBV11-3 combines with J gene TRBJ1-3, with unresolved D. Germline V lookup: CDR1 SGHNT, CDR2 YENEEA. The V end lost 5 bases, the J end lost 7 bases, and 18 bases lay between the germline ends. This CDR3 comprises 15 residues. This chain's CDR3 is CASSLGLVSGNTIYF. CDR3 coding DNA: TGTGCCAGCAGCCTAGGGTTAGTCTCGGGCAACACCATATATTTT.

This clone was picked up a small number of times. V is TRBV6-8 and J is TRBJ2-3, with D unclear. The V end lost 5 bases, the J end lost 3 bases, and 6 bases lay between the germline ends. The CDR3 loop spans 12 amino acids. From germline, CDR1 is MNHGY and CDR2 SAAAGT. Written as DNA, the CDR3 is TGTGCCAGCAGTCCCGGGACAGATACGCAGTATTTT. Amino acids: CASSPGTDTQYF.

V is TRBV19 and J is TRBJ1-1; D is unclear. V was shortened by 3 bases and J by 1 base, with 6 bases between the two germline ends. Germline lookup yields CDR1 LNHDA and CDR2 SQIVND (reference sequence). The CDR3 loop spans 13 amino acids. Here the CDR3 DNA reads TGTGCCAGTAGTATGGTCGGGAACACTGAAGCTTTCTTT. This translates into CASSMVGNTEAFF.

The gene calls are TRBV15 and TRBJ2-5; D gene uncertain. From germline, CDR1 is LNHNV and CDR2 YYDKDF (reference sequence). The CDR3 extends over 15 amino acids. Trimming stripped 0 bases from V and 3 bases from J, with 11 bases between. The CDR3 is CATSRERTVEETQYF. CDR3 DNA sequence: TGTGCCACCAGCAGAGAAAGAACAGTGGAAGAGACCCAGTACTTC.

This clone is termed medium-sized. This rearrangement joins TRBV6-8 to TRBJ1-2; D perhaps matches TRBD1 (6 bases). The germline V gene encodes CDR1 MNHGY and CDR2 SAAAGT. This CDR3 comprises 18 residues. Trimming pared 0 bases from V and 2 bases from J, leaving 19 bases between. The CDR3 region is CASSYSPSAQGRNYGYTF. As DNA, the CDR3 is TGTGCCAGCAGTTACTCTCCTTCGGCCCAGGGGAGGAACTATGGCTACACCTTC.

The chain joins TRBV30 to TRBJ2-3; D unresolved. The CDR3 is made up of 11 amino acids. Trimming shortened V by 4 bases and J by 4 bases, and 6 bases separated the two germline ends. Germline assignment: CDR1 GTSNPN and CDR2 SVGIG (reference sequence). The CDR3 bases are TGTGCCTGGAAAGGAGCAGATACGCAGTATTTT. It translates to CAWKGADTQYF.

This clone was detected only a few times. The DNA of the CDR3 is TGTGCCACCAGCGTCGGACTAGCGGGGGCCTACGAGCAGTACTTC. Translating it yields CATSVGLAGAYEQYF. This chain uses TRBV15 with TRBJ2-7; 13 nucleotides align to TRBD2. Germline loops: CDR1 LNHNV, CDR2 YYDKDF (reference sequence). V lost 5 bases, J lost 2 bases, and 3 bases stayed unmatched. The length of the CDR3 is 15 residues. Variable domain in full (rest from reference TRBV15 and TRBJ2-7): DAMVIQNPRYQVTQFGKPVTLSCSQTLNHNVMYWYQQKSSQAPKLLFHYYDKDFNNEADTPDNFQSRRPNTSFCFLDIRSPGLGDTAMYLCATSVGLAGAYEQYFGPGTRLTVT.

In this sample, this clone turned up a few times. The gene calls are TRBV6-8 and TRBJ2-7; D gene ambiguous. Germline V gene sequence: CDR1 MNHGY, CDR2 SAAAGT. The CDR3 is 15 residues long. V was trimmed by 4 bases and J by 3 bases, leaving 16 bases between them. DNA for the CDR3: TGTGCCAGCAGTTTGGTGACGGGTATCGACTACGAGCAGTACTTC. Translation: CASSLVTGIDYEQYF.

The chain employs TRBV9 and TRBJ2-2; D remains unclear. The CDR3 loop spans 12 amino acids. CDR1 and CDR2 (germline): SGDLS, YYNGEE. The V gene lost 0 bases and the J gene lost 6 bases, with 3 bases spanning the gap. The DNA of the CDR3 is TGTGCCAGCAGCGTAGTAGCCGGGGAGCTGTTTTTT. It translates to CASSVVAGELFF.

This clone was seen only once. The rearrangement links TRBV19 to TRBJ2-6; weak D call: TRBD2 (5 bases). Germline CDR1 and CDR2: LNHDA and SQIVND (reference sequence). V was pared by 3 bases and J by 0 bases, with 6 bases between. There are 15 residues in the CDR3. CDR3 sequence (DNA): TGTGCCAGTAGTATCGCGGGCTCTGGGGCCAACGTCCTGACTTTC. Its protein product is CASSIAGSGANVLTF.

This clone was picked up one time. The gene calls are TRBV19 and TRBJ1-1; D may be TRBD1 (5 bases). Germline CDR1 is LNHDA and CDR2 is SQIVND (reference sequence). Trimming removed 11 bases at V and 5 bases at J, with 15 bases between. The CDR3 contains 12 residues. The CDR3 DNA reads as TGTGCCTGCGGACGGGGGGGGACTGAAGCTTTCTTT. Its translation: CACGRGGTEAFF.

The V gene is TRBV18, the J gene TRBJ2-7; D possibly matches TRBD1 or TRBD2 (6 bases each). Trimming shortened V by 1 base and J by 6 bases, and 10 bases separated the two germline ends. The CDR3 has 13 residues. CDR1 and CDR2 (germline): KGHSH, LQKENI. The CDR3 spells CASSPQGGGEQYF. As DNA, the CDR3 is TGTGCCAGCTCACCACAGGGGGGTGGCGAGCAGTACTTC.

This clone was counted a few times. At one boundary the junction diverges from the germline segment, which might be a read error. The chain combines TRBV6-8 with TRBJ1-1, with 8 positions matching TRBD1. The germline gives CDR1 MNHGY, CDR2 SAAAGT. The CDR3 runs to 14 residues. The CDR3 nucleotides are TGTGCCATCAGTGGTGACAGGGGAAACACTGAAGCTTTCTTT. Translating gives CAISGDRGNTEAFF.

In regard to this clone: It is unclear where the CDR3 begins or ends on the DNA, so no DNA is shown, and the CDR3 is as TCRdb lists it. This sequence joins TRBV19 and TRBJ1-1; the table's D call, TRBD1, has no DNA check behind it. Both ends counted, the CDR3 spans 13 residues. Germline V gene sequence: CDR1 LNHDA, CDR2 SQIVND (reference sequence). This CDR3 is CASSFFGQGRSFF.

The CDR3 is CASSLEVGPKLFF. DNA for the CDR3: TGTGCCAGCTCACTGGAGGTCGGTCCCAAACTGTTTTTT. The chain is built from TRBV18 and TRBJ1-4; D gene uncertain. The CDR3 sequence is 13 residues long. The germline CDR1 and CDR2 sequences are KGHSH and LQKENI. With 4 bases removed from V and 11 bases from J, the gap between germline ends came to 14 bases.

This clone is deemed large. This CDR3 is CASSHGTGMTEAFF. In DNA, the CDR3 is TGTGCCAGTAGTCACGGGACAGGGATGACTGAAGCTTTCTTT. The chain recombines TRBV19 with TRBJ1-1, with TRBD1 matching over 9 bases. In germline, CDR1 is LNHDA, CDR2 SQIVND (reference sequence). V gave up 5 bases and J gave up 5 bases; unmatched junction bases: 6. The CDR3 loop spans 14 amino acids.

On this clone: The junction differs from germline at one of its ends, possibly a read error. The J gene is TRBJ1-1, the V gene TRBV6-8; the D gene is possibly TRBD1 (5 bases). Germline V gives CDR1 MNHGY, CDR2 SAAAGT. The CDR3 extends over 14 amino acids. In DNA, the CDR3 is TGTGCCATCAGTTACACAGGTATGAACACTGAAGCTTTCTTT. It specifies CAISYTGMNTEAFF.

By sample fraction, this clone is medium-sized. This rearrangement joins TRBV6-8 to TRBJ1-1; TRBD1 agrees at 8 bases. The CDR3 runs to 15 residues. Trimming removed 5 bases from V and 3 bases from J; junction bases left unmatched: 8. The germline gives CDR1 MNHGY, CDR2 SAAAGT. The CDR3 bases are TGTGCCAGCAGTGGGGCAGGGGGCCGGTACACTGAAGCTTTCTTT. Amino acids: CASSGAGGRYTEAFF.

In this sample, this clone turned up once. The CDR3 DNA is TGTGCCACCAGCAGAGATCAAGGGGGAAGAGGGGGCACAGATACGCAGTATTTT. Protein product: CATSRDQGGRGGTDTQYF. This chain uses TRBV15 with TRBJ2-3; D may be TRBD1 (6 bases). The germline CDR1 and CDR2 sequences are LNHNV and YYDKDF (reference sequence). V was pared by 0 bases and J by 1 base, with 17 bases between. CDR3 length equals 18 residues.

This clone occurred a few times. The chain joins TRBV6-8 to TRBJ2-3, with 9 positions matching TRBD2. Germline values: CDR1 MNHGY, CDR2 SAAAGT. Trimming cost V 10 bases and J 1 base; bases outside gene matches: 6. This CDR3 region has 14 residues. The CDR3 sequence is CAIGASGGTDTQYF. The CDR3 DNA sequence: TGTGCCATCGGAGCTAGCGGGGGCACAGATACGCAGTATTTT.

The rearrangement uses TRBV18 and TRBJ2-6, with D tentatively TRBD1 or TRBD2 (6 bases each). Trimming shortened V by 2 bases and J by 0 bases, and 17 bases separated the two germline ends. The CDR3 extends over 19 amino acids. Germline V lookup: CDR1 KGHSH, CDR2 LQKENI. The CDR3 region has the DNA TGTGCCAGCTCACCAAAATCCGGGGGCCTTGGCTCTGGGGCCAACGTCCTGACTTTC. It codes for CASSPKSGGLGSGANVLTF.

This clone was counted between two and nine times. J is TRBJ1-5 and V is TRBV9; D is ambiguous. V lost 0 bases, J lost 8 bases, and 12 bases lay in between. CDR3 length: 14 amino acids. Germline V lookup: CDR1 SGDLS, CDR2 YYNGEE. CDR3 in amino acids: CASSVGGFGEPQHF. The CDR3 region has the DNA TGTGCCAGCAGCGTAGGAGGGTTCGGGGAGCCCCAGCATTTT.

A few counts support this clone. V and J are TRBV5-1 and TRBJ2-3; weak D call: TRBD2 (6 bases). Germline CDR1 reads SGHRS; CDR2 reads YFSETQ. This CDR3 comprises 15 residues. V was trimmed by 4 bases and J by 5 bases, leaving 17 bases between them. CDR3 sequence reads: CASSQGDSYIDTQYF. The CDR3 DNA sequence: TGCGCCAGCAGCCAAGGGGACTCGTACATAGATACGCAGTATTTT.

This rearrangement joins TRBV18 to TRBJ2-7; either TRBD1 or TRBD2 may supply D (5 bases each). CDR1 is KGHSH, CDR2 LQKENI, per germline. The V gene lost 3 bases and the J gene lost 3 bases, with 9 bases spanning the gap. CDR3 length: 13 residues. CDR3 sequence reads: CASSPTGLYEQYF. Here the CDR3 DNA reads TGTGCCAGCTCACCCACGGGGCTCTACGAGCAGTACTTC.

This clone was recorded only once. V is TRBV19 and J is TRBJ2-3, with 11 bases that match TRBD2. The CDR3 has 19 residues. Germline loops: CDR1 LNHDA, CDR2 SQIVND (reference sequence). V shed 3 bases and J 0 bases; nucleotides not matched to a gene: 11. CDR3 coding DNA: TGTGCCAGTAGTATCGGATATGGGACTAGCGGCCCTAGCACAGATACGCAGTATTTT. This gives the protein CASSIGYGTSGPSTDTQYF. The whole variable domain, remainder taken from reference TRBV19 and TRBJ2-3, is DGGITQSPKYLFRKEGQNVTLSCEQNLNHDAMYWYRQDPGQGLRLIYYSQIVNDFQKGDIAEGYSVSREKKESFPLTVTSAQKNPTAFYLCASSIGYGTSGPSTDTQYFGPGTRLTVL.